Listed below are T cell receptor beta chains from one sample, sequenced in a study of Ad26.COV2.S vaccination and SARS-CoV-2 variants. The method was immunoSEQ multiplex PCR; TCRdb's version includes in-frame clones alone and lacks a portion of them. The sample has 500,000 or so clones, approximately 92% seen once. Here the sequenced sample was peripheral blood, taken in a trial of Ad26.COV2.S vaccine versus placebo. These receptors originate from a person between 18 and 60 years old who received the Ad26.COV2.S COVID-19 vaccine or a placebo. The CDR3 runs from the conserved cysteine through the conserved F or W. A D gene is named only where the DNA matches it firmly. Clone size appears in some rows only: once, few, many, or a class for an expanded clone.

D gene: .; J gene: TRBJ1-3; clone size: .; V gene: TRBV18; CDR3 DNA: TGTGCCAGCTCACCACAACAGTCTTTTTCTGGAAACACCATATATTTT; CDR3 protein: CASSPQQSFSGNTIYF
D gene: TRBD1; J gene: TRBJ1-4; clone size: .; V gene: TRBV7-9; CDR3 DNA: TGTGCCACCGGGGTGAGGGGGCGAAATGAAAAACTGTTTTTT; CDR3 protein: CATGVRGRNEKLFF
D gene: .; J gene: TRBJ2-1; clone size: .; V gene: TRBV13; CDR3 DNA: TGTGCCAGCAGTAGGGAAGGGATGAATGAGCAGTTCTTC; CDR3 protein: CASSREGMNEQFF
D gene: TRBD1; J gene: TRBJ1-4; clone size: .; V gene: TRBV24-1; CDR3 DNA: TGTGCCACCATACAGGGGGCCCAAGAAAAACTGTTTTTT; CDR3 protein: CATIQGAQEKLFF
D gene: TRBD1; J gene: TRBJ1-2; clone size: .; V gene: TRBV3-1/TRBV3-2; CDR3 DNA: TGTGCCAGCAGCCAAGATTTCGTGGGACAGGGGGTGTTCTATGGCTACACCTTC; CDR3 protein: CASSQDFVGQGVFYGYTF
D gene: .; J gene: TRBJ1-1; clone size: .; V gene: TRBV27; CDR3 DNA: TGTGTCTCAGCGTACGGGGAGAACACTGAAGCTTTCTTT; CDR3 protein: CVSAYGENTEAFF
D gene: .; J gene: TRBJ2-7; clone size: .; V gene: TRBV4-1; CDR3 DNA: TGCGCCAGCAGCCAAGAAGGTTTGCGGCTCCTGACCTACGAGCAGTACTTC; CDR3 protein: CASSQEGLRLLTYEQYF
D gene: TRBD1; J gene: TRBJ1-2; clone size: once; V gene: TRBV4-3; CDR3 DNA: TGCGCCAGCAGCCAAGATATGGGACAGGGTGGAGTCTCTGGCTACACCTTC; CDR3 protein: CASSQDMGQGGVSGYTF
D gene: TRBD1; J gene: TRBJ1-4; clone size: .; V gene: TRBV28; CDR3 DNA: TGTGCCAGCAGTCCGACAGGGTTCCTTAATGAAAAACTGTTTTTT; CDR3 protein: CASSPTGFLNEKLFF
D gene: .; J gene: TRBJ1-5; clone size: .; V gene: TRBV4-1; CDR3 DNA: TGCGCCAGCAGCCCCGGGTGGTGGAGCAATCAGCCCCAGCATTTT; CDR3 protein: CASSPGWWSNQPQHF
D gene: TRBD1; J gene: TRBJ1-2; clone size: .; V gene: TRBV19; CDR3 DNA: TGTGCCAGTAGTACCTACCCTACGGGACAGGGTTCCTATGGCTACACCTTC; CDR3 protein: CASSTYPTGQGSYGYTF
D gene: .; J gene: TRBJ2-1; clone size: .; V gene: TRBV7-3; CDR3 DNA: TGTGCCAGCAGCCCCACCGCGGGAACCTACAATGAGCAGTTCTTC; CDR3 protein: CASSPTAGTYNEQFF
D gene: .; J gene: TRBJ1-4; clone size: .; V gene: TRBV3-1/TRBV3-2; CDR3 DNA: TGTGCCAGCAGCCAAGAAGCCCAGCGGGGAGGGCCTAATGAAAAACTGTTTTTT; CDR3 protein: CASSQEAQRGGPNEKLFF
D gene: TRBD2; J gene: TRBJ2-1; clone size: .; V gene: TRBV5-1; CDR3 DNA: TGCGCCAGCAGCTTTGGACTAGCGGGGAGCTCCTACAATGAGCAGTTCTTC; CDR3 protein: CASSFGLAGSSYNEQFF
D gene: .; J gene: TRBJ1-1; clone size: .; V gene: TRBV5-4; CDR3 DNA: TGTGCCAGCAGCCTGGATAAGGGGCACACTGAAGCTTTCTTT; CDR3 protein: CASSLDKGHTEAFF
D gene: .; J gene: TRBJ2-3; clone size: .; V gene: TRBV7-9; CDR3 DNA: TGTGCCAGCAGCTGGAGCATAGTGGCAGATACGCAGTATTTT; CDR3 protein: CASSWSIVADTQYF
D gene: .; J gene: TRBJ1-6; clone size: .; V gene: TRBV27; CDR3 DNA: TGTGCCAGCAGTTTATCGAGAGCCACCTATAATTCACCCCTCCACTTT; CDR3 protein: CASSLSRATYNSPLHF
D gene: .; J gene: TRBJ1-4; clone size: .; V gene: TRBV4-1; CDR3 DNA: TGCGCCAGCAGCCAAGACCCCGAGGAGGAGGCGGATGAAAAACTGTTTTTT; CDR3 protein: CASSQDPEEEADEKLFF
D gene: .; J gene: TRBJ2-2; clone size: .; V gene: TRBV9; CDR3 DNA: TGTGCCAGCAGCGTAGAGGCAGACAACACCGGGGAGCTGTTTTTT; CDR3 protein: CASSVEADNTGELFF
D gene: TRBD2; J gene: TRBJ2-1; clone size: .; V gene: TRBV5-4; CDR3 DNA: TGTGCCATCTCAGGTGGACTAGCCGACCTGAATGAGCAGTTCTTC; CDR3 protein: CAISGGLADLNEQFF
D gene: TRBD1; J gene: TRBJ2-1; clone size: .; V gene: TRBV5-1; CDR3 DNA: TGCGCCAGCAGCGTATCCGGGACAGACAACAATGAGCAGTTCTTC; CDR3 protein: CASSVSGTDNNEQFF